The rows below give T cell receptor beta chains drawn from one sample of a study of cytomegalovirus exposure and HLA in healthy donors. Clones were sequenced by immunoSEQ multiplex PCR, and TCRdb holds only the in-frame ones, with some missing. The repertoire holds roughly 100,000 clones, with roughly 85% as singletons. Sequencing was done on a sample of PBMCs. Receptors originate from a man aged 35 to 55 in good health and CMV-seronegative. The CDR3 runs from the conserved cysteine through the conserved F or W. The D gene is left open where the match is weak. Not all rows give a size; the values are once, few, many and, for expanded clones, a class.

clone_size,d_call,j_call,v_call,cdr3_length,cdr3_nt,cdr3_aa
-,-,TRBJ2-2,TRBV21-1,17,TGTGCCAGCAGCAAAGCTGCACCTGCAGGCGGGGTCGGGGAGCTGTTTTTT,CASSKAAPAGGVGELFF
-,-,TRBJ1-3,TRBV7-6,14,TGTGCCAGCAGCTTGGAGATGGCTGGAAACACCATATATTTT,CASSLEMAGNTIYF
-,-,TRBJ2-7,TRBV7-3,14,TGTGCCAGCTCAGCTTACCAGGCCCCCTACGAGCAGTACTTC,CASSAYQAPYEQYF
-,-,TRBJ2-3,TRBV2,18,TGTGCCAGCAGTGAAGATAGACTTCTACGAGCGTTCACAGATACGCAGTATTTT,CASSEDRLLRAFTDTQYF
-,-,TRBJ2-1,TRBV4-1,14,TGCGCCAGCAGCCAGCCGACAGCAAACAATGAGCAGTTCTTC,CASSQPTANNEQFF
-,-,TRBJ2-1,TRBV5-1,15,TGCGCCAGCAGCCTGGAACAGCCCTCCTACAATGAGCAGTTCTTC,CASSLEQPSYNEQFF
-,-,TRBJ2-2,TRBV7-2,14,TGTGCCAGCAGCCCCCAGGTCTCCCGCGGGGAGCTGTTTTTT,CASSPQVSRGELFF
-,-,TRBJ2-6,TRBV19,19,TGTGCCAGTAGTCCCCGGGGAGGGGGGGCTACGTCTGGGGCCAACGTCCTGACTTTC,CASSPRGGGATSGANVLTF
-,TRBD1,TRBJ1-2,TRBV7-3,14,TGTGCCAGCAGTTTTCAGGGACAGGGGCCTGGCTACACCTTC,CASSFQGQGPGYTF
-,-,TRBJ1-2,TRBV9,13,TGTGCCAGCAGCGCCGCGGGTAACTATGGCTACACCTTC,CASSAAGNYGYTF
-,TRBD1,TRBJ1-2,TRBV2,14,TGTGCCAGCATCACTACCTGGGACAGGGGAGGCTACACCTTC,CASITTWDRGGYTF
-,-,TRBJ2-2,TRBV2,14,TGTGCCAGCAATGTAGGGGGAAACACCGGGGAGCTGTTTTTT,CASNVGGNTGELFF
-,-,TRBJ1-6,TRBV30,13,TGTGCCTGGAGTGTAGCGGGAAATTCACCCCTCCACTTT,CAWSVAGNSPLHF
-,-,TRBJ2-1,TRBV4-3,14,TGCGCCAGCACGGGTGCAGGGTTAGACAATGAGCAGTTCTTC,CASTGAGLDNEQFF
few,-,TRBJ2-3,TRBV5-6,15,TGTGCCAGCATAGGAGGCACCTCCTTCACAGATACGCAGTATTTT,CASIGGTSFTDTQYF
-,-,TRBJ1-1,TRBV18,15,TGTGCCAGCTCACCACGGGCAGGTGATAACACTGAAGCTTTCTTT,CASSPRAGDNTEAFF
-,TRBD2,TRBJ2-3,TRBV19,16,TGTGCCAGTAGTATCGTAGCGGGGGGGCGCACAGATACGCAGTATTTT,CASSIVAGGRTDTQYF
-,TRBD1,TRBJ1-6,TRBV27,17,TGTGCCAGCAGTGGGAGGTGGGACAGAATCTCCCAGGCACCCCTCCACTTT,CASSGRWDRISQAPLHF